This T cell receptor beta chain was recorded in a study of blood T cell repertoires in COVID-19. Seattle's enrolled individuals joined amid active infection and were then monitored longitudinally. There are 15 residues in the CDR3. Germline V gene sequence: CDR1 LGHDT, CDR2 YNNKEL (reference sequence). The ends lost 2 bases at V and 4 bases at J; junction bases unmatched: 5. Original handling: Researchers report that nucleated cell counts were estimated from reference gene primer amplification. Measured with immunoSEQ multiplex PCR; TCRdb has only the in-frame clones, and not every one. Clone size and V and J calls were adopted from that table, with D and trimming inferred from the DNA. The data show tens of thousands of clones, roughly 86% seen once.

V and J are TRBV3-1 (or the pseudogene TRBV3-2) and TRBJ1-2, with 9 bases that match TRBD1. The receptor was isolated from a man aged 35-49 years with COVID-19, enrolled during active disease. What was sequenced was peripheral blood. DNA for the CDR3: TGTGCCAGCAGCCAATCCGGGACAGGGCGCTATGGCTACACCTTC. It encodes CASSQSGTGRYGYTF.